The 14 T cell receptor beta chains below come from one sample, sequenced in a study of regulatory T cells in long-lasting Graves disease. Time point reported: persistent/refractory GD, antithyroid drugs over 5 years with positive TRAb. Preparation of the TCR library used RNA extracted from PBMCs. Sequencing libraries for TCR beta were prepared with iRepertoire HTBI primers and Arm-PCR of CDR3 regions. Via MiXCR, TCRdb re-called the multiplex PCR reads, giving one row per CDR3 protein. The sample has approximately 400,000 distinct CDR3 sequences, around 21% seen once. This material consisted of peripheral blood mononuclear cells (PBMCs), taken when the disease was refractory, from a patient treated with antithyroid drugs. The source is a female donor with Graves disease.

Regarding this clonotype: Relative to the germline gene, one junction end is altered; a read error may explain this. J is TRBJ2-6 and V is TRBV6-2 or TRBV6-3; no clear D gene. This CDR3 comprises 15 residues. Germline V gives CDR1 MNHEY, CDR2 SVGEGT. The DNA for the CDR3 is TGTGCCGGCAGTTACGTGGGTTCTGGGGCCAACGTCCTGACTTTC. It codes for CAGSYVGSGANVLTF.

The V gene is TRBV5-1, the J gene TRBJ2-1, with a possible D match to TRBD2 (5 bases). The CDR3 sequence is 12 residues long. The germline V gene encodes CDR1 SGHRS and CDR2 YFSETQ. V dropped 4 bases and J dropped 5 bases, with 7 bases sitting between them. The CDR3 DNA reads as TGCGCCAGCAGCGAGGGTAACAATGAGCAGTTCTTC. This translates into CASSEGNNEQFF.

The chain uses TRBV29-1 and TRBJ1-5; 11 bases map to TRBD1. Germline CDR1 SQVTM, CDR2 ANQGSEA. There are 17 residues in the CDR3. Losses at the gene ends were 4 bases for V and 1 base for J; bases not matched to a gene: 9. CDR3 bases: TGCAGCGTTGTGGTGGGGACAGGGGGATTAAGCAATCAGCCCCAGCATTTT. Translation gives CSVVVGTGGLSNQPQHF.

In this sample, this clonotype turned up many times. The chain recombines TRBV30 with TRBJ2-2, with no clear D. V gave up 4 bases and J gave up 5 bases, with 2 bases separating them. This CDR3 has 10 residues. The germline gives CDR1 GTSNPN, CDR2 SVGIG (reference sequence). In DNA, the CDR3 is TGTGCCTGGAAAACCGGGGAGCTGTTTTTT. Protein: CAWKTGELFF.

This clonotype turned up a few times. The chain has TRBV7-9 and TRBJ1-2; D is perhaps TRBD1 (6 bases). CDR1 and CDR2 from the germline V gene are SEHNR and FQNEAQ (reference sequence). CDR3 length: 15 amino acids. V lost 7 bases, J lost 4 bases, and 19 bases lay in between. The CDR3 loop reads CASISPDRRLYGYTF. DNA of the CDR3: TGTGCCAGCATCTCCCCGGACAGACGCCTCTATGGCTACACCTTC. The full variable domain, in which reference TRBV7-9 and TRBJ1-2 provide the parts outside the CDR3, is DTGVSQNPRHKITKRGQNVTFRCDPISEHNRLYWYRQTLGQGPEFLTYFQNEAQLEKSRLLSDRFSAERPKGSFSTLEIQRTEQGDSAMYLCASISPDRRLYGYTFGSGTRLTVV.

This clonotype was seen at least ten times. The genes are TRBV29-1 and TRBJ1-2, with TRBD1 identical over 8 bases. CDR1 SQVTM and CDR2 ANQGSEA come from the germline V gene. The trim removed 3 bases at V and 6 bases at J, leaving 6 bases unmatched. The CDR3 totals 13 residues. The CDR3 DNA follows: TGCAGCGTTGATTTCGAGACAGGGGATGGCTACACCTTC. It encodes CSVDFETGDGYTF.

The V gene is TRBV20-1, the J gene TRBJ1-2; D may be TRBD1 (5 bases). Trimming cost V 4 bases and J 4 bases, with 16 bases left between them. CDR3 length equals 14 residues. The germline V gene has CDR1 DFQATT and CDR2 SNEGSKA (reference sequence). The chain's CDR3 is CSAKVHSTVYGYTF. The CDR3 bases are TGCAGTGCTAAAGTCCATTCGACAGTCTATGGCTACACCTTC.

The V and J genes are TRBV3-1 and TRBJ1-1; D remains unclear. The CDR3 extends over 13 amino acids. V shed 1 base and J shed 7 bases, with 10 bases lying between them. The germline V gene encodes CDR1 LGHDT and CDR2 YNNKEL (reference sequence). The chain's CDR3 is CASSQGVRSEAFF. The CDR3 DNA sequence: TGTGCCAGCAGCCAAGGTGTGCGTAGTGAAGCTTTCTTT.

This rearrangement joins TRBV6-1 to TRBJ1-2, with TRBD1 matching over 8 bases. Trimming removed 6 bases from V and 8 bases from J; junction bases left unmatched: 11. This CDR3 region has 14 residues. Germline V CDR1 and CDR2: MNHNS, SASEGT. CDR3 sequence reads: CASSRTGKSRGYTF. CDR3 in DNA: TGTGCCAGCAGCCGGACAGGGAAGTCGCGAGGCTACACCTTC.

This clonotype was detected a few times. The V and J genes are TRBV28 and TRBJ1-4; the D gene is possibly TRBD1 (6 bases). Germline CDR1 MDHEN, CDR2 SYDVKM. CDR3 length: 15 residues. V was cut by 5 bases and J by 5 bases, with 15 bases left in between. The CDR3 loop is CASSQRGPSNEKLFF. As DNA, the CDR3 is TGTGCCAGCAGTCAACGGGGGCCAAGCAATGAAAAACTGTTTTTT.

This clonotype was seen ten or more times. CDR3 sequence (DNA): TGTGCCTGGAGCGGCAGGGTAAGGACCTACGAGCAGTACTTC. Its protein product is CAWSGRVRTYEQYF. The chain uses TRBV30 and TRBJ2-7; possibly TRBD1 for D (5 bases). CDR3 length equals 14 residues. Germline V gene lookup returns CDR1 GTSNPN and CDR2 SVGIG (reference sequence). The V gene lost 3 bases and the J gene lost 2 bases, with 14 bases spanning the gap.

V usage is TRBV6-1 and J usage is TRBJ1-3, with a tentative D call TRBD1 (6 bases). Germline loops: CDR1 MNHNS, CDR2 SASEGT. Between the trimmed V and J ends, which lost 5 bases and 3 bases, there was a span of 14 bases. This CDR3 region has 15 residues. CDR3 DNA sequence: TGTGCCAGCAGTCTACAGGGAGTCGGTGGAAACACCATATATTTT. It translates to CASSLQGVGGNTIYF.

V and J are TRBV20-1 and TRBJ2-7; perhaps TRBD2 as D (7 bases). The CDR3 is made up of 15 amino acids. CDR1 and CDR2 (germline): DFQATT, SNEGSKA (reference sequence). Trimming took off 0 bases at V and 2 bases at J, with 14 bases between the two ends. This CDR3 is CSARDRGGVTYEQYF. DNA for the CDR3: TGCAGTGCTAGAGATAGGGGGGGGGTAACCTACGAGCAGTACTTC.

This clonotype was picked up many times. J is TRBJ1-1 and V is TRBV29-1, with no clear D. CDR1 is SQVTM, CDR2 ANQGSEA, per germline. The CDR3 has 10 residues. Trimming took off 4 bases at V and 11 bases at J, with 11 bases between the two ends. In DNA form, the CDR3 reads TGCAGCGTTGGCCCCCCCCGCGCTTTCTTT. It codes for CSVGPPRAFF.